This T cell receptor beta chain was captured by sequencing in a study of CD8+CD57+ T cells in acquired aplastic anemia. Overall study context: The DNA of sorted CD4+ and CD8+ cells averaged 3.2 ug.

The CDR3 consists of 12 residues. Germline V gene lookup returns CDR1 SGHVS and CDR2 FNYEAQ. V lost 2 bases and J 5 bases, leaving 6 bases between the germline ends. Profiling that covered TCR beta VDJ and CDR3 relied on genomic DNA as its template. TCRdb processed the reads anew with MiXCR; each CDR3 protein has one entry. Of roughly 280,000 distinct CDR3 sequences listed, under 60% are singletons. Study-wide results and caveats: Overlapping CD8+ CDR3 repertoires of patients and controls contained 25 to 35 shared sequences.

Note on this clonotype: The antigen is unknown.

In patients chosen for sequencing, flow cytometry had shown CD8+CD57+ cell expansion. V usage is TRBV7-6 and J usage is TRBJ2-5; D remains unclear. The TCR originated in a human donor with aplastic anemia. Sequenced sample: sorted CD4+, CD8+, or CD8+CD57+ T cells (not recorded which) from PBMCs. As DNA, the CDR3 is TGTGCCAGCAGCTTACTATCGGAGACCCAGTACTTC. This translates into CASSLLSETQYF.